The T cell receptor beta chain under discussion was sequenced for a study of shared clonotypes between healthy human individuals. This clone was detected a few times. TCRdb's table, derived via immunoSEQ multiplex PCR, lists solely in-frame clones and lacks some. This table has over a million clones, around four fifths appearing once. What was sequenced was memory CD4+ T cells sorted from blood. Subset meaning: CD45RA-negative fraction. This TCR was recovered from a man younger than 30 in good health.

The CDR3 nucleotides read TGTGCCAGCAGCGGAGGCTTTGCGTTCGGGGAGCTGTTTTTT. It yields the protein CASSGGFAFGELFF. This chain joins TRBV6-1 and TRBJ2-2; TRBD2 might be the D (5 bases). CDR3 length: 14 amino acids. Germline V gene sequence: CDR1 MNHNS, CDR2 SASEGT. Trimming cost V 6 bases and J 7 bases, with 15 bases left between them.